This section outlines one T cell receptor (beta chain) sequence together with its context. The sample belongs to a study of control samples from healthy donors and cancer patients. TCRdb's table, derived via immunoSEQ multiplex PCR, lists solely in-frame clones and lacks some. The data contain about 140,000 clones, about 91% of them seen just once; the ten biggest clones take up under 2%. The CDR3 has 14 residues. The sample was blood. This clonotype originated in a man in his late teens or twenties in good health. The chain has TRBV21-1 and TRBJ2-7; whether TRBD1, the table's D call, matches the DNA was not checked. TRBV21-1 is termed a pseudogene. DNA of the CDR3: TGTGCCAGCAGCTCCCCAGGGGCAGGGTTCGAGCAGTACTTC. Its translation is CASSSPGAGFEQYF.